Listed below are T cell receptor beta chains from one sample, sequenced in a study of T-cell reconstitution after alpha-beta-depleted transplantation in children. In TCRdb, the PCR reads were re-called with MiXCR into one record per CDR3 protein. The sample shows about 600,000 distinct CDR3 sequences, under 15% of them seen only once. The input for sequencing was PBMCs, mostly from graft donor cells, taken 360 days after TCRalphabeta/CD19-depleted stem cell transplant. These receptors were obtained from a male patient under 18 who had a stem cell transplant for acute myeloid leukemia, so the T cells may come from the graft donor. The CDR3 runs from the conserved cysteine through the conserved F or W. The order of the fields is V gene, J gene, D gene, clone size, CDR3 DNA, CDR3 protein. The D gene is left open where the match is weak. Where a row states a size, it is once, few, many or the class of an expanded clone; other rows omit it.

V: TRBV6-2/TRBV6-3; J: TRBJ1-3; D: .; size: .; DNA: TGTGCCAGCAGTTACCCGGACGATGGAAACACCATATATTTT; CDR3: CASSYPDDGNTIYF
V: TRBV29-1; J: TRBJ2-7; D: .; size: few; DNA: TGCAGCGTCCTAGGTCGATTCAGCGACGAGCAGTACTTC; CDR3: CSVLGRFSDEQYF
V: TRBV3-1; J: TRBJ1-2; D: TRBD1; size: .; DNA: TGTGCCAGCAGCCAAGGGACAGGGGTGGATGGCTACACCTTC; CDR3: CASSQGTGVDGYTF
V: TRBV29-1; J: TRBJ2-3; D: TRBD1; size: many; DNA: TGCAGCGCCCTGACAGGGGTGGAAACAGATACGCAGTATTTT; CDR3: CSALTGVETDTQYF
V: TRBV29-1; J: TRBJ2-5; D: .; size: .; DNA: TGCAGCGTCGTTGGGACCCAAGAGACCCAGTACTTC; CDR3: CSVVGTQETQYF
V: TRBV9; J: TRBJ2-7; D: TRBD2; size: few; DNA: TGTGCCAGCAGCGTAGAGCTAGCGGGAGAGTACGAGCAGTACTTC; CDR3: CASSVELAGEYEQYF
V: TRBV7-9; J: TRBJ2-4; D: .; size: few; DNA: TGTGCCAGCAGCGTGGACAGTGGAGGAGACATTCAGTACTTC; CDR3: CASSVDSGGDIQYF
V: TRBV12-5; J: TRBJ2-1; D: TRBD2; size: .; DNA: TGTGCTAGTGGCCATGCCCGAGGGGGACTAGCGTACAATGAGCAGTTCTTC; CDR3: CASGHARGGLAYNEQFF
V: TRBV7-2; J: TRBJ2-7; D: .; size: many; DNA: TGTGCCAGCAGCTTCACCTCTTCGCGTCTCTACGAGCAGTACTTC; CDR3: CASSFTSSRLYEQYF
V: TRBV10-3; J: TRBJ1-4; D: .; size: .; DNA: TGTGCCATCAGGCCCGGGGCTTCTAATGAAAAACTGTTTTTT; CDR3: CAIRPGASNEKLFF
V: TRBV4-3; J: TRBJ2-6; D: TRBD1; size: .; DNA: TGCGCCAGCAGCCACGGGGACAGGGGAACGGCTGGGGCCAACGTCCTGACTTTC; CDR3: CASSHGDRGTAGANVLTF
V: TRBV4-2; J: TRBJ2-7; D: .; size: few; DNA: TGTGCCAGCAGCCAAGTTGGAAAGGCATTCTCCTACGAGCAGTACTTC; CDR3: CASSQVGKAFSYEQYF
V: TRBV9; J: TRBJ1-4; D: TRBD1; size: many; DNA: TGTGCCAGCAGCGTAGGAGCAGGGGGGGATGAAAAACTGTTTTTT; CDR3: CASSVGAGGDEKLFF
V: TRBV7-8; J: TRBJ1-1; D: TRBD1; size: many; DNA: TGTGCCAGCAGCTCGACAGGGGGCGCGATGGCCTTGAACACTGAAGCTTTCTTT; CDR3: CASSSTGGAMALNTEAFF
V: TRBV20-1; J: TRBJ2-1; D: TRBD2; size: .; DNA: TGCAGTGCTAGCGTACTAGCGAGCTCCTACAATGAGCAGTTCTTC; CDR3: CSASVLASSYNEQFF
V: TRBV30; J: TRBJ2-3; D: TRBD2; size: .; DNA: TGTGCCTGGAGCCAAAAACCCCAGACTAGCGGGAAAAAAGATACGCAGTATTTT; CDR3: CAWSQKPQTSGKKDTQYF
V: TRBV12-3/TRBV12-4; J: TRBJ1-4; D: .; size: many; DNA: TGTGCCAGCAGCCCACCCGCTAGGGGTTCGGCTAATGAAAAACTGTTTTTT; CDR3: CASSPPARGSANEKLFF
V: TRBV7-2; J: TRBJ2-7; D: TRBD2; size: many; DNA: TGTGCCAGTCATCCGGGACTAGCGGCCTACGAGCAGTACTTC; CDR3: CASHPGLAAYEQYF
V: TRBV5-1; J: TRBJ2-7; D: .; size: .; DNA: TGCGCCAGCAGCTTGGATCGGAGGCTGGGGACCTACGAGCAGTACTTC; CDR3: CASSLDRRLGTYEQYF
V: TRBV30; J: TRBJ1-6; D: .; size: .; DNA: TGTGCCCTAACCGGGACACCTTCCTCCTATAATTCACCCCTCCACTTT; CDR3: CALTGTPSSYNSPLHF
V: TRBV20-1; J: TRBJ2-3; D: TRBD2; size: many; DNA: TGCAGTGCACCCAGCCTAGCGGTCAATTTAGATACGCAGTATTTT; CDR3: CSAPSLAVNLDTQYF
V: TRBV10-3; J: TRBJ2-7; D: .; size: .; DNA: TGTGCCATCAGGAGCTACTACGAGCAGTACTTC; CDR3: CAIRSYYEQYF
V: TRBV28; J: TRBJ1-4; D: .; size: .; DNA: TGTGCCAGCAGTCACCGGAGGGGAGGGGCTAATGAAAAACTGTTTTTT; CDR3: CASSHRRGGANEKLFF
V: TRBV7-9; J: TRBJ1-2; D: .; size: many; DNA: TGTGCCAGCGGACGTTGGCGGGACGGTGGCTACACCTTC; CDR3: CASGRWRDGGYTF
V: TRBV20-1; J: TRBJ2-1; D: TRBD2; size: few; DNA: TGCAGTGCTAGAGATCTCGGTCGCGGGAGTCAAAATGAGCAGTTCTTC; CDR3: CSARDLGRGSQNEQFF
V: TRBV3-1; J: TRBJ2-7; D: .; size: few; DNA: TGTGCCAGCTCCACTCGTTCAAGCTACGAGCAGTACTTC; CDR3: CASSTRSSYEQYF
V: TRBV12-3/TRBV12-4; J: TRBJ2-7; D: TRBD2; size: .; DNA: TGTGCCAGCAGTCCTCGGACTAGCGGGTTAATCGTCTACGAGCAGTACTTC; CDR3: CASSPRTSGLIVYEQYF
V: TRBV20-1; J: TRBJ2-7; D: TRBD2; size: few; DNA: TGCAGTGGGACTAGCGGGGGGAGCTCCTACGAGCAGTACTTC; CDR3: CSGTSGGSSYEQYF
V: TRBV6-5; J: TRBJ1-3; D: .; size: .; DNA: TGTGCCAGCAGTTACTCGATCCAGGGGGGAAACACCATATATTTT; CDR3: CASSYSIQGGNTIYF
V: TRBV10-3; J: TRBJ2-7; D: TRBD1; size: many; DNA: TGTGCCATCGGAACCGGGACAGCCCTCTACGAGCAGTACTTC; CDR3: CAIGTGTALYEQYF
V: TRBV28; J: TRBJ1-2; D: .; size: few; DNA: TGTGCCAGCAGTTTACTAGGATATGGCTACACCTTC; CDR3: CASSLLGYGYTF
V: TRBV9; J: TRBJ2-7; D: TRBD2; size: many; DNA: TGTGCCAGCAGCGTAGAATATCCCTGGGTACTAGCGGGAGGCGAGCAGTACTTC; CDR3: CASSVEYPWVLAGGEQYF
V: TRBV5-6; J: TRBJ2-1; D: TRBD2; size: .; DNA: TGTGCCAGCAGCTTGCGGGAGGGCCCTCGTAGCCCCGTCCTGGAAAGGGTGCAGTTCTTC; CDR3: CASSLREGPRSPVLERVQFF
V: TRBV10-3; J: TRBJ1-1; D: TRBD1; size: many; DNA: TGTGCCATCAATCAACAGGGGGGGAACACTGAAGCTTTCTTT; CDR3: CAINQQGGNTEAFF
V: TRBV28; J: TRBJ1-5; D: .; size: few; DNA: TGTGCCAGCAGGGAGAGGCAGCTATATCAGCCCCAGCATTTT; CDR3: CASRERQLYQPQHF
V: TRBV20-1; J: TRBJ2-3; D: .; size: many; DNA: TGCAGTGCTGAGGAGGCCCCAGATACGCAGTATTTT; CDR3: CSAEEAPDTQYF
V: TRBV7-3; J: TRBJ2-3; D: .; size: .; DNA: TGTGCCAGCAGCCCCTCCGGGGGTCTCCTCGCTACGCAGTATTTT; CDR3: CASSPSGGLLATQYF
V: TRBV7-3; J: TRBJ1-5; D: .; size: .; DNA: TGTGCCAGCAGCTTAACCGCGACAGCGGCCCAGCATTTT; CDR3: CASSLTATAAQHF
V: TRBV28; J: TRBJ2-3; D: .; size: .; DNA: TGTGCCAGCAACAGGGGGGGGGTTCAAGATACGCAGTATTTT; CDR3: CASNRGGVQDTQYF
V: TRBV28; J: TRBJ2-4; D: TRBD2; size: .; DNA: TGTGCCAGCAGTTTGCGGGGGGCGCCGGGCATTCAGTACTTC; CDR3: CASSLRGAPGIQYF
V: TRBV6-1; J: TRBJ2-3; D: TRBD2; size: many; DNA: TGTGCCAGCAGCGCTAGCGGGAGAGCGACAGATACGCAGTATTTT; CDR3: CASSASGRATDTQYF
V: TRBV2; J: TRBJ2-1; D: .; size: .; DNA: TGTGCCAGCAGTGTAGGTACCCCCTACAATGAGCAGTTCTTC; CDR3: CASSVGTPYNEQFF
V: TRBV5-1; J: TRBJ2-7; D: .; size: many; DNA: TGCGCCAGCAGCTTGCTGCAGGGGTCGTCCTACGAGCAGTACTTC; CDR3: CASSLLQGSSYEQYF
V: TRBV7-7; J: TRBJ2-6; D: .; size: .; DNA: TGTGCTAGCAGCCGATATCAATTGGGTGCTGGGGCCAACGTCCTGACTTTC; CDR3: CASSRYQLGAGANVLTF
V: TRBV20-1; J: TRBJ1-5; D: TRBD1; size: .; DNA: TGCAGTGCCAGGGGGTACAATCAGCCCCAGCATTTT; CDR3: CSARGYNQPQHF
V: TRBV6-5; J: TRBJ1-2; D: .; size: .; DNA: TGTGCCAGCAGTTCCCGGGACTATGGCTACACCTTC; CDR3: CASSSRDYGYTF
V: TRBV6-5; J: TRBJ2-7; D: TRBD2; size: many; DNA: TGTGCCAGCAGTTACATTGCTAGCGGGAGGGGTTCCTACGAGCAGTACTTC; CDR3: CASSYIASGRGSYEQYF
V: TRBV11-2; J: TRBJ2-2; D: TRBD2; size: few; DNA: TGTGCCAGCAGCCGTCGTGGACTAGCGGGAGAGACCGGGGAGCTGTTTTTT; CDR3: CASSRRGLAGETGELFF
V: TRBV27; J: TRBJ1-1; D: .; size: few; DNA: TGTGCCAGCAGTTTCACTAGACTCAGAGGGAAAGCTTTCTTT; CDR3: CASSFTRLRGKAFF